Each of the 7 T cell receptor beta chains below was sequenced from the same sample in a study of shared clonotypes between healthy human individuals. Libraries were prepared by immunoSEQ multiplex PCR; TCRdb keeps only in-frame clonotypes and omits some of them. Here the sample spans over 850,000 clones, around three quarters being singletons. The sample was memory CD4+ T cells from PBMCs. This sample's subset: CD45RA-negative fraction. All receptors come from a young man in good health. Some clones in this sample may be carry-over from other donors' samples.

The chain combines TRBV5-6 with TRBJ2-1; D possibly corresponds to TRBD1 (5 bases). Germline assignment: CDR1 SGHDT and CDR2 YYEEEE. CDR3 length: 13 residues. V lost 2 bases and J lost 6, with 9 bases in between. CDR3 amino acids: CASSFRVRNEQFF. The CDR3 DNA is TGTGCCAGCAGCTTCAGGGTCCGCAATGAGCAGTTCTTC.

The chain employs TRBV2 and TRBJ2-3, with TRBD2 matching over 7 bases. This CDR3 contains 15 residues. The V and J ends lost 0 bases and 4 bases, in that order; junction bases with no gene match: 4. The germline gives CDR1 SNHLY, CDR2 FYNNEI. In DNA form, the CDR3 reads TGTGCCAGCAGTGAAGCCCTGACTAGCTCAGATACGCAGTATTTT. This translates into CASSEALTSSDTQYF.

The genes are TRBV9 and TRBJ1-2; no definite D call. V lost 0 bases to trimming and J lost 4 bases, with 19 bases between them. CDR3 length equals 17 residues. CDR1 SGDLS and CDR2 YYNGEE come from the germline V gene. CDR3 sequence (DNA): TGTGCCAGCAGCGTAGCCCCCTCCGGACCCAGCCTCTATGGCTACACCTTC. Its protein product is CASSVAPSGPSLYGYTF.

As to this clone: Other nucleotide sequences in the sample specify the same CDR3. V is TRBV19 and J is TRBJ1-2; tentatively, D is TRBD1 (6 bases). With 4 bases removed from V and 3 bases from J, the gap between germline ends came to 12 bases. Looked up from germline, CDR1 is LNHDA and CDR2 is SQIVND (reference sequence). The CDR3 spans 14 residues. CDR3 loop: CASSTTGGDYGYTF. CDR3 sequence (DNA): TGTGCCAGTAGTACGACAGGAGGGGACTATGGCTACACCTTC.

The V gene is TRBV6-5, the J gene TRBJ2-5, with 7 bases aligning to TRBD1. CDR1 is MNHEY, CDR2 SVGAGI, per germline. V lost 0 bases, J lost 6 bases, and 10 bases stayed unmatched. This CDR3 region has 16 residues. The CDR3 bases are TGTGCCAGCAGTTACTCCGGGACAGATACAATAAAGACCCAGTACTTC. As protein: CASSYSGTDTIKTQYF.

The chain is built from TRBV5-1 and TRBJ2-3; no definite D call. This CDR3 is 13 amino acids long. Germline V gene data show CDR1 as SGHRS and CDR2 as YFSETQ. The V and J ends lost 3 bases and 8 bases respectively, with 13 bases between them. CDR3 sequence (DNA): TGCGCCAGCAGCTCATTGGCCTCGGGTACGCAGTATTTT. Translated, it gives CASSSLASGTQYF.

This clone has more than one count but fewer than ten. The genes are TRBV19 and TRBJ2-6; no clear D gene. Trimming took off 10 bases at V and 1 base at J, with 17 bases between the two ends. Germline CDR1 LNHDA, CDR2 SQIVND (reference sequence). The CDR3 length is 16 residues. CDR3 in amino acids: CATRAVMTSGANVLTF. The CDR3 bases are TGTGCCACCCGGGCCGTAATGACTTCTGGGGCCAACGTCCTGACTTTC.